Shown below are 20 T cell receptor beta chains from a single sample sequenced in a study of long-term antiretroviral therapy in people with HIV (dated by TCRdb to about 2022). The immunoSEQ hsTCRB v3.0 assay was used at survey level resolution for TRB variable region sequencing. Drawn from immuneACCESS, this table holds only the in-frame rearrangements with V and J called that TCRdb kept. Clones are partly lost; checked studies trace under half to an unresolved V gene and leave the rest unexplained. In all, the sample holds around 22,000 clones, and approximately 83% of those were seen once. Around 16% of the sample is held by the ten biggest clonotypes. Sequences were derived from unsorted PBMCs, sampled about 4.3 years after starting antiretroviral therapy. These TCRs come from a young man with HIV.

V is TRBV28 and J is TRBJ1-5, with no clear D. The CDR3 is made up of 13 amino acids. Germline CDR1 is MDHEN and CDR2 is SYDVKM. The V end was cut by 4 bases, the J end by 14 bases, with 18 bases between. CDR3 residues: CASSSPDRVLKHF. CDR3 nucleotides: TGTGCCAGCAGTTCCCCCGACCGAGTTCTTAAGCATTTT.

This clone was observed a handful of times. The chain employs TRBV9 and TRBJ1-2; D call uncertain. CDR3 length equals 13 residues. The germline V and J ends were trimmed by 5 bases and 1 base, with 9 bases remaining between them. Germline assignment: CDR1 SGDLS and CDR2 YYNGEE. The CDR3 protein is CASRSRNNYGYTF. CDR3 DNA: TGTGCCAGCAGGTCTCGAAATAACTATGGCTACACCTTC.

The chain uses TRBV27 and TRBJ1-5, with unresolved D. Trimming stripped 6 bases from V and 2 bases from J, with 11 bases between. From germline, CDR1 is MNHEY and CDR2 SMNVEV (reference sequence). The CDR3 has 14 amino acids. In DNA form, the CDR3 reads TGTGCCAGCAGCATTGCCCGCGGCAATCAGCCCCAGCATTTT. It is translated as CASSIARGNQPQHF.

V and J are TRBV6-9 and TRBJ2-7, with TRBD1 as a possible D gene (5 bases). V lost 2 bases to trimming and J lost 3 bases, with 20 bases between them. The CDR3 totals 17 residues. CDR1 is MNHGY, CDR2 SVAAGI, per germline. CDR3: CASSYLDIPLSFYEQYF. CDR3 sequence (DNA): TGTGCCAGCAGTTATCTGGACATTCCCCTCTCCTTCTACGAGCAGTACTTC.

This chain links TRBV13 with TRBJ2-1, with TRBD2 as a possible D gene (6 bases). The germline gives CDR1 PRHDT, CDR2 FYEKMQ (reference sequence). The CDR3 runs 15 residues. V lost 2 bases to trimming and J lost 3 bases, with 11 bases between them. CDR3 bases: TGTGCCAGCAGCTTATCGGGGGTGGACTACAATGAGCAGTTCTTC. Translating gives CASSLSGVDYNEQFF.

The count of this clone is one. The CDR3 here is CASSEGGGSYGYTF. Written as DNA, the CDR3 is TGTGCCAGCAGTGAAGGCGGGGGTTCCTATGGCTACACCTTC. This sequence joins TRBV6-1 and TRBJ1-2; D is perhaps TRBD1 (5 bases). The germline V gene has CDR1 MNHNS and CDR2 SASEGT. With 1 base removed from V and 4 bases from J, the gap between germline ends came to 10 bases. CDR3 length: 14 amino acids.

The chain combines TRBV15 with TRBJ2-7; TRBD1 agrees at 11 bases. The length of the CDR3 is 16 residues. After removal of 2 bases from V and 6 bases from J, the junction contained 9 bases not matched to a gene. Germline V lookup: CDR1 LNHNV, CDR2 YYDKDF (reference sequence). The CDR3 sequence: CATSRLGDRGRGEQYF. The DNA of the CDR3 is TGTGCCACCAGCAGATTGGGGGACAGGGGGAGAGGCGAGCAGTACTTC.

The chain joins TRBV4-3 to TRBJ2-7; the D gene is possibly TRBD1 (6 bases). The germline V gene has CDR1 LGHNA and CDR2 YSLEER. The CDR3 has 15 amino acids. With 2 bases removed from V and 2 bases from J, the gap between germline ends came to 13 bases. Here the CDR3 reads CASSQTPDSAYEQYF. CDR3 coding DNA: TGCGCCAGCAGCCAAACTCCGGACAGTGCCTACGAGCAGTACTTC.

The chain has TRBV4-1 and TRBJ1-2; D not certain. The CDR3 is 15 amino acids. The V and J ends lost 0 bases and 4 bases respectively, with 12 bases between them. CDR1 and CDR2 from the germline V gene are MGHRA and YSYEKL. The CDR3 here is CASSQEYSRFYGYTF. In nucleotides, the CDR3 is TGCGCCAGCAGCCAAGAGTACAGCAGATTCTATGGCTACACCTTC.

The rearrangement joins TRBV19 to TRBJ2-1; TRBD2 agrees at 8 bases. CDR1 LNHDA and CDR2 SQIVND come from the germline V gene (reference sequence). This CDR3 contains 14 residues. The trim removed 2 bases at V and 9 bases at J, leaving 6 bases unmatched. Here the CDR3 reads CASSIRGLAGEQFF. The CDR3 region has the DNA TGTGCCAGTAGTATACGCGGCCTAGCGGGTGAGCAGTTCTTC.

The CDR3 loop reads CAIWGGTDTEAFF. The CDR3 region has the DNA TGTGCCATATGGGGGGGTACGGACACTGAAGCTTTCTTT. V gene TRBV7-9 combines with J gene TRBJ1-1; weak D call: TRBD1 (5 bases). The CDR3 is made up of 13 amino acids. V lost 10 bases and J 3 bases, leaving 15 bases between the germline ends. The germline V gene has CDR1 SEHNR and CDR2 FQNEAQ (reference sequence).

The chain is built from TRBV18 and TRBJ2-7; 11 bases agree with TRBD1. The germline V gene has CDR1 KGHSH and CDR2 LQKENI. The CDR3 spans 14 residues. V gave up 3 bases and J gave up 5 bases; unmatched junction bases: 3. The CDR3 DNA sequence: TGTGCCAGCTCACCTCGGACAGGGGGCCACGAGCAGTACTTC. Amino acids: CASSPRTGGHEQYF.

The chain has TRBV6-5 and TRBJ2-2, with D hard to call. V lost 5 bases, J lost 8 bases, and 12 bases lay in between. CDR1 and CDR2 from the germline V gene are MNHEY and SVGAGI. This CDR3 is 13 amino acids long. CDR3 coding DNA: TGTGCCAGCAGTCGACGGCCTGGGGGGGAGCTGTTTTTT. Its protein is CASSRRPGGELFF.

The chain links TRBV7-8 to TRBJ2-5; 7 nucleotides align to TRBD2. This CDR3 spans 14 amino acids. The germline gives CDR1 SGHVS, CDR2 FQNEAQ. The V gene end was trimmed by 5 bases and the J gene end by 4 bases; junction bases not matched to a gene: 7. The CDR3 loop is CASSPGLGRETQYF. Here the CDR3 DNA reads TGTGCCAGCAGCCCCGGACTAGGGAGAGAGACCCAGTACTTC.

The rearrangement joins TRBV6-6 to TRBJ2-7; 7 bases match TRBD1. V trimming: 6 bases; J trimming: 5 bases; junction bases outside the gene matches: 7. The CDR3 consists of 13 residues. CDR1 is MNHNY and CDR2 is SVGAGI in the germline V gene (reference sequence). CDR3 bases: TGTGCCAGCAGCCAAACAGGGGTCAACGAGCAGTACTTC. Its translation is CASSQTGVNEQYF.

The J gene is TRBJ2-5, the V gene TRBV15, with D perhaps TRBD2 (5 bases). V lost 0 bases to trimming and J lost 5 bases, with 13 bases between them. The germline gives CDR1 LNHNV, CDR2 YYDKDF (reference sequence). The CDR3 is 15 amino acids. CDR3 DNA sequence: TGTGCCACCAGCAGAGATGCGGCTAGCTCGGAGACCCAGTACTTC. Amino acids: CATSRDAASSETQYF.

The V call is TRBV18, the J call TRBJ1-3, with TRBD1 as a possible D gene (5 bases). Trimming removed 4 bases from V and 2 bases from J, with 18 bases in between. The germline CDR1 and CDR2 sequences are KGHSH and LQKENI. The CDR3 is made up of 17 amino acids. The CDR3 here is CASSQSATASTGNTIYF. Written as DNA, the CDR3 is TGTGCCAGCTCACAATCAGCGACAGCCTCAACTGGAAACACCATATATTTT.

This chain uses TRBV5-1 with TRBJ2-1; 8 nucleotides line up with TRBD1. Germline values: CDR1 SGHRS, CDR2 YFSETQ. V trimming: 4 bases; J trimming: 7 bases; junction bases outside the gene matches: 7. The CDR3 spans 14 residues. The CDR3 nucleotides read TGCGCCAGCAGCATCCAGGGGGCGGGGAATGAGCAGTTCTTC. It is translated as CASSIQGAGNEQFF. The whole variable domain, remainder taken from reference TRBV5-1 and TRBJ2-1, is KAGVTQTPRYLIKTRGQQVTLSCSPISGHRSVSWYQQTPGQGLQFLFEYFSETQRNKGNFPGRFSGRQFSNSRSEMNVSTLELGDSALYLCASSIQGAGNEQFFGPGTRLTVL.

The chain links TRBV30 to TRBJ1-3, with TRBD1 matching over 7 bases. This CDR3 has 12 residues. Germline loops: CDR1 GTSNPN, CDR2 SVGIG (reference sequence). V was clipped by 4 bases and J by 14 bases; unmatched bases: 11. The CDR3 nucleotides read TGTGCCTGGAATGGGGCAGCCCAGGGGGTATATTTT. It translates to CAWNGAAQGVYF. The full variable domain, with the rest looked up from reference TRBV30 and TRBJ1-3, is SQTIHQWPATLVQPVGSPLSLECTVEGTSNPNLYWYRQAAGRGLQLLFYSVGIGQISSEVPQNLSASRPQDRQFILSSKKLLLSDSGFYLCAWNGAAQGVYFGEGSWLTVV.

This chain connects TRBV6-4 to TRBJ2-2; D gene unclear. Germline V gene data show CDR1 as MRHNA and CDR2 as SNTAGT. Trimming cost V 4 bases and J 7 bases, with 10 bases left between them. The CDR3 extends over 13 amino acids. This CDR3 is CASSVGFGGELFF. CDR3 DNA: TGTGCCAGCAGTGTCGGTTTCGGCGGGGAGCTGTTTTTT.